These 8 T cell receptor beta chains were all obtained from the same sample, sequenced in a study of OX40 agonist ivuxolimab in advanced cancers. Clones were read by immunoSEQ multiplex PCR, and TCRdb kept only the in-frame ones, dropping some. The table has 67,000 or so clones, roughly 85% seen once. The sample in question was CD4+ or CD8+ T cells sorted from blood, obtained in a trial of the OX40 agonist ivuxolimab. Receptors were obtained from an adult with an advanced solid tumor such as melanoma, head and neck, liver or kidney cancer.

The chain is built from TRBV6-5 and TRBJ2-1; D gene uncertain. Per the germline V gene, CDR1 is MNHEY and CDR2 is SVGAGI. The CDR3 extends over 13 amino acids. V was pared by 4 bases and J by 8 bases, with 12 bases between. The CDR3 loop reads CASSSLGWDEQFF. CDR3 coding DNA: TGTGCCAGCAGTTCCCTAGGGTGGGATGAGCAGTTCTTC.

In DNA, the CDR3 is TGTGCCAGCAGCTTACTGGAAGGCAATGAGCAGTTCTTC. It yields the protein CASSLLEGNEQFF. This sequence joins TRBV11-3 and TRBJ2-1; no clear D. V lost 2 bases to trimming and J lost 6 bases, with 8 bases between them. Germline V gene lookup returns CDR1 SGHNT and CDR2 YENEEA. The CDR3 extends over 13 amino acids.

This clone was detected a few times. This chain joins TRBV6-4 and TRBJ2-1, with 8 nucleotides matching TRBD1. This CDR3 has 14 residues. CDR1 and CDR2 (germline): MRHNA, SNTAGT. The V gene end was trimmed by 5 bases and the J gene end by 5 bases; junction bases not matched to a gene: 5. The CDR3, as DNA: TGTGCCAGCAGTCCGGGACAGGAGAACAATGAGCAGTTCTTC. Amino acid sequence: CASSPGQENNEQFF.

The V call is TRBV27, the J call TRBJ2-2; no reliable D call. Trimming took 0 bases from V and 5 from J, leaving 4 bases between them. CDR3 size: 13 residues. Germline V gives CDR1 MNHEY, CDR2 SMNVEV (reference sequence). For the CDR3, the DNA is TGTGCCAGCAGTTTATCGGGGACCGGGGAGCTGTTTTTT. This translates into CASSLSGTGELFF.

This clone was counted a few times. The chain links TRBV28 to TRBJ1-1; 8 bases agree with TRBD1. The CDR3 is 17 residues long. Germline lookup yields CDR1 MDHEN and CDR2 SYDVKM. The ends lost 2 bases at V and 1 base at J; junction bases unmatched: 9. CDR3 nucleotide sequence: TGTGCCAGCAGTTTACAGGGGGCCGGTAGGACGAACACTGAAGCTTTCTTT. It yields the protein CASSLQGAGRTNTEAFF.

The chain combines TRBV29-1 with TRBJ1-1; 8 nucleotides match TRBD1. The germline gives CDR1 SQVTM, CDR2 ANQGSEA. This CDR3 contains 13 residues. V lost 7 bases to trimming and J lost 5 bases; unmatched junction nucleotides: 9. The CDR3 coding sequence is TGCAGCGAGATACAGGGGGGACGTACTGAAGCTTTCTTT. It yields the protein CSEIQGGRTEAFF.

The rearrangement joins TRBV10-3 to TRBJ1-2, with D perhaps matching TRBD1 (6 bases). In germline, CDR1 is ENHRY, CDR2 SYGVKD. V shed 5 bases and J shed 2 bases, with 6 bases lying between them. This CDR3 contains 12 residues. The CDR3 spells CAISQGNYGYTF. The CDR3, as DNA: TGTGCCATCAGTCAGGGGAACTATGGCTACACCTTC.

This sequence joins TRBV16 and TRBJ2-1; D is possibly TRBD2 (6 bases). Germline V lookup: CDR1 KGHSY, CDR2 FQNENV. Trimming shortened V by 4 bases and J by 5 bases, and 21 bases separated the two germline ends. The CDR3 runs 17 residues. The DNA for the CDR3 is TGTGCCAGCAGCCGTCCCATGCGGGGTATCAGGGACAATGAGCAGTTCTTC. Translating gives CASSRPMRGIRDNEQFF.